A single sample is the source of the 25 T cell receptor beta chains below, sequenced in a study of CD8 T cells in ankylosing spondylitis. For these TCRs, the target antigens are not known. In TCRdb, the 5' RACE reads were re-called with MiXCR into one record per CDR3 protein. The sample includes roughly 350,000 distinct CDR3 sequences, approximately 8% of them seen just once. Overall study results and limits: What seemed typical of ankylosing spondylitis blood was a TCR beta motif built from eight highly homologous variants.

The sequencing sample was made of blood, either unsorted or a sorted T cell fraction (not recorded which). The receptors shown here come from a male donor with ankylosing spondylitis.

The chain employs TRBV19 and TRBJ1-1; TRBD1 agrees at 7 bases. The length of the CDR3 is 14 residues. CDR1 is LNHDA and CDR2 is SQIVND in the germline V gene (reference sequence). Germline trimming cut 5 bases from V and 3 bases from J; bases unmatched to any gene: 6. CDR3 region: CASSAHRGDTEAFF. The DNA for the CDR3 is TGTGCCAGTAGTGCGCACAGGGGTGACACTGAAGCTTTCTTT.

This clonotype was seen repeatedly, ten times or more. The chain is built from TRBV3-1 and TRBJ2-7, with TRBD2 matching over 10 bases. The CDR3 is made up of 14 amino acids. J lost 6 bases, V lost 4 bases, and 6 bases had no gene match. CDR1 and CDR2 from the germline V gene are LGHDT and YNNKEL (reference sequence). CDR3 sequence (DNA): TGTGCCAGCAGCCCGTCCTTAGCGGGAGGCGAGCAGTACTTC. Protein product: CASSPSLAGGEQYF.

V usage is TRBV3-1 and J usage is TRBJ2-7; 7 bases line up with TRBD2. CDR1 is LGHDT and CDR2 is YNNKEL in the germline V gene (reference sequence). Losses at the gene ends were 3 bases for V and 0 bases for J; bases not matched to a gene: 2. This CDR3 is 14 amino acids long. The CDR3 sequence: CASSHGGSSYEQYF. CDR3 nucleotide sequence: TGTGCCAGCAGCCATGGCGGGAGCTCCTACGAGCAGTACTTC.

The rearrangement links TRBV6-2 or TRBV6-3 to TRBJ2-1, with D possibly TRBD2 on 5 matching bases. There are 12 residues in the CDR3. Trimming removed 6 bases at V and 10 bases at J, with 13 bases between. The germline CDR1 and CDR2 sequences are MNHEY and SVGEGT. CDR3 amino acids: CASSPRRAEQFF. In DNA form, the CDR3 reads TGTGCCAGCAGCCCCCGGCGGGCCGAGCAGTTCTTC.

The chain uses TRBV14 and TRBJ2-1, with 8 nucleotides matching TRBD2. CDR1 is SGHDN, CDR2 FVKESK, per germline. The length of the CDR3 is 17 residues. Germline trimming cut 0 bases from V and 7 bases from J; bases unmatched to any gene: 11. The CDR3 nucleotides are TGTGCCAGCAGCCAAGAAGCATGGACTGGCGGGAGGAATGAGCAGTTCTTC. This translates into CASSQEAWTGGRNEQFF. Filled out from reference TRBV14 and TRBJ2-1, the complete variable domain reads EAGVTQFPSHSVIEKGQTVTLRCDPISGHDNLYWYRRVMGKEIKFLLHFVKESKQDESGMPNNRFLAERTGGTYSTLKVQPAELEDSGVYFCASSQEAWTGGRNEQFFGPGTRLTVL.

This chain uses TRBV15 with TRBJ2-2; D is perhaps TRBD1 (5 bases). CDR1 is LNHNV, CDR2 YYDKDF, per germline (reference sequence). The V end lost 1 base, the J end lost 4 bases, and 7 bases lay between the germline ends. This CDR3 contains 14 residues. CDR3 residues: CATSRARGTGELFF. The CDR3 region has the DNA TGTGCCACCAGCAGAGCAAGGGGCACCGGGGAGCTGTTTTTT.

This clonotype was seen more than once but under ten times. The rearrangement links TRBV5-1 to TRBJ2-7; 11 bases line up with TRBD1. The germline V gene has CDR1 SGHRS and CDR2 YFSETQ. This CDR3 is 17 amino acids long. J was trimmed by 1 base and V by 3 bases; bases with no gene match: 9. For the CDR3, the DNA is TGCGCCAGCAGCTCCCGTCCGGGGACAGGGGGATCCTACGAGCAGTACTTC. Protein sequence: CASSSRPGTGGSYEQYF.

CDR3 bases: TGCAGTGCTTCTATGGGGAGCTCCTACAATGAGCAGTTCTTC. Translation: CSASMGSSYNEQFF. The V gene is TRBV20-1, the J gene TRBJ2-1, with D tentatively TRBD2 (5 bases). This CDR3 spans 14 amino acids. Germline V gene lookup returns CDR1 DFQATT and CDR2 SNEGSKA (reference sequence). V was pared by 5 bases and J by 0 bases, with 11 bases between.

This clonotype was counted a few times. The rearrangement links TRBV11-2 to TRBJ1-4, with D possibly TRBD1 on 5 matching bases. The V and J ends lost 0 bases and 6 bases respectively, with 11 bases between them. This CDR3 has 15 residues. Germline-derived CDR1 and CDR2 are SGHAT and FQNNGV. The CDR3 bases are TGTGCCAGCAGCTTAGATCAAGGGGCCTATGAAAAACTGTTTTTT. Its protein is CASSLDQGAYEKLFF.

This clonotype was seen at least ten times. The chain has TRBV7-9 and TRBJ2-7; D call uncertain. This CDR3 is 16 amino acids long. Trimming pared 1 base from V and 0 bases from J, leaving 13 bases between. Germline lookup yields CDR1 SEHNR and CDR2 FQNEAQ (reference sequence). The CDR3 region has the DNA TGTGCCAGCAGCTTAGATTTGGCAGGATACTCCTACGAGCAGTACTTC. Amino acids: CASSLDLAGYSYEQYF.

This clonotype occurred many times. J is TRBJ2-7 and V is TRBV28; 9 bases are a match to TRBD1. Germline lookup yields CDR1 MDHEN and CDR2 SYDVKM. V gave up 4 bases and J gave up 1 base; unmatched junction bases: 5. This CDR3 has 15 residues. The CDR3 region has the DNA TGTGCCAGCAGTTCCTCCGGGACAGGGTCCTACGAGCAGTACTTC. Protein sequence: CASSSSGTGSYEQYF.

This clonotype has a handful of counts. The rearrangement joins TRBV12-3 or TRBV12-4 to TRBJ2-5; 8 bases agree with TRBD1. This CDR3 is 13 amino acids long. The V gene end was trimmed by 5 bases and the J gene end by 7 bases; junction bases not matched to a gene: 6. The CDR3 bases are TGTGCCAGCAGTACGGGACAGGCGGCGACCCAGTACTTC. Protein product: CASSTGQAATQYF.

The V and J genes are TRBV7-2 and TRBJ2-7; 9 bases match TRBD1. The CDR3 has 14 residues. V was clipped by 5 bases and J by 3 bases; unmatched bases: 5. Germline V CDR1 and CDR2: SGHTA, FQGNSA. The CDR3 loop is CASSADRGVYEQYF. CDR3 DNA sequence: TGTGCCAGCAGCGCTGACAGGGGGGTCTACGAGCAGTACTTC.

This clonotype was seen a few times. This chain connects TRBV5-1 to TRBJ2-1; TRBD2 might be the D (5 bases). Deletions cut 3 bases from V and 6 bases from J, with 13 bases between. This CDR3 is built from 14 residues. Germline CDR1 SGHRS, CDR2 YFSETQ. CDR3 nucleotides: TGCGCCAGCAGCTCCGCGGGCCCGGGCAATGAGCAGTTCTTC. It specifies CASSSAGPGNEQFF.

The chain joins TRBV20-1 to TRBJ2-7; a weak D match, TRBD1 (6 bases). The V end was cut by 0 bases, the J end by 2 bases, with 14 bases between. This CDR3 comprises 15 residues. The germline V gene has CDR1 DFQATT and CDR2 SNEGSKA (reference sequence). The CDR3 is CSARDLVRGTYEQYF. CDR3 bases: TGCAGTGCTAGAGATCTTGTCAGGGGAACCTACGAGCAGTACTTC.

This clonotype was detected a few times. This sequence joins TRBV27 and TRBJ2-5, with TRBD1 as a possible D gene (7 bases). This CDR3 has 9 amino acids. The germline CDR1 and CDR2 sequences are MNHEY and SMNVEV (reference sequence). The CDR3 DNA reads TGTGCTCGGAGGGGGCTTCAGTACTTC. It encodes CARRGLQYF.

This clonotype came up a few times. The chain joins TRBV27 to TRBJ2-1; 14 nucleotides line up with TRBD2. Germline CDR1 is MNHEY and CDR2 is SMNVEV (reference sequence). With V trimmed by 6 bases and J by 6 bases, 4 bases remained unmatched. The CDR3 covers 15 residues. CDR3 amino acids: CASSGTSGSSNEQFF. CDR3 bases: TGTGCCAGCAGCGGGACTAGCGGGAGTAGCAATGAGCAGTTCTTC.

This clonotype was detected a few times. This chain connects TRBV6-1 to TRBJ2-1; possibly TRBD2 for D (5 bases). This CDR3 contains 16 residues. CDR1 and CDR2 from the germline V gene are MNHNS and SASEGT. Deletions cut 3 bases from V and 4 bases from J, with 16 bases between. The chain's CDR3 is CASSDTGGGGYNEQFF. CDR3 coding DNA: TGTGCCAGCAGTGATACCGGCGGCGGAGGTTACAATGAGCAGTTCTTC.

At least ten counts were recorded for this clonotype. The chain recombines TRBV5-1 with TRBJ2-1, with 8 bases identical to TRBD2. Trimming removed 6 bases from V and 0 bases from J; junction bases left unmatched: 11. This CDR3 has 17 residues. In germline, CDR1 is SGHRS, CDR2 YFSETQ. The CDR3 DNA reads as TGCGCCAGCACCGGGCTAGCGGGTGCTAGCTCCTACAATGAGCAGTTCTTC. Encoded protein: CASTGLAGASSYNEQFF.

Many counts were recorded for this clonotype. The chain carries TRBV29-1 and TRBJ2-1; the D is unclear. V gave up 2 bases and J gave up 12 bases, with 14 bases separating them. This CDR3 comprises 12 residues. Germline V gene sequence: CDR1 SQVTM, CDR2 ANQGSEA. The DNA of the CDR3 is TGCAGCGTTGAACTATCCCTACGAGGGCAGTTCTTC. It is translated as CSVELSLRGQFF.

The sample holds a few counts of this clonotype. The chain joins TRBV20-1 to TRBJ1-6; D gene ambiguous. Germline V gene data show CDR1 as DFQATT and CDR2 as SNEGSKA (reference sequence). This CDR3 contains 13 residues. V lost 6 bases, J lost 4 bases, and 10 bases lay in between. CDR3 protein: CSAILGYNSPLHF. In DNA, the CDR3 is TGCAGTGCCATTCTGGGTTATAATTCACCCCTCCACTTT.

This clonotype was found a few times. The CDR3 coding sequence is TGTGCCAGCAGCTTAGCGGGACAGGAGCAGTACTTC. Translated, it gives CASSLAGQEQYF. V and J are TRBV7-8 and TRBJ2-7; 7 nucleotides match TRBD1. The CDR3 is 12 amino acids. Germline-derived CDR1 and CDR2 are SGHVS and FQNEAQ. V shed 0 bases and J 7 bases; nucleotides not matched to a gene: 0. The variable domain in full, completed from reference TRBV7-8 and TRBJ2-7, reads GAGVSQSPRYKVAKRGQDVALRCDPISGHVSLFWYQQALGQGPEFLTYFQNEAQLDKSGLPSDRFFAERPEGSVSTLKIQRTQQEDSAVYLCASSLAGQEQYFGPGTRLTVT.

This clonotype was counted many times. The chain links TRBV6-2 or TRBV6-3 to TRBJ2-2; 10 nucleotides align to TRBD2. In germline, CDR1 is MNHEY, CDR2 SVGEGT. The V segment lost 3 bases and the J segment 8 bases; nucleotides outside the gene matches: 9. CDR3 size: 16 residues. The CDR3 loop reads CASSYTTSGFTGELFF. The CDR3 DNA reads as TGTGCCAGCAGTTATACGACTAGCGGGTTCACGGGGGAGCTGTTTTTT.

This clonotype was seen only a few times. The V gene is TRBV9, the J gene TRBJ2-2; 8 bases match TRBD2. Germline assignment: CDR1 SGDLS and CDR2 YYNGEE. This CDR3 has 15 residues. J lost 3 bases, V lost 3 bases, and 4 bases had no gene match. DNA for the CDR3: TGTGCCAGCAGCGCGGGAGGGTTACACACCGGGGAGCTGTTTTTT. It specifies CASSAGGLHTGELFF.

This clonotype appeared a few times. V gene TRBV11-1 combines with J gene TRBJ2-1; TRBD2 matches 11 bases. After removal of 7 bases from V and 0 bases from J, the junction contained 14 bases not matched to a gene. The CDR3 sequence is 19 residues long. CDR1 is SGHAT and CDR2 is FQDESV in the germline V gene (reference sequence). The CDR3 spells CASTKLAGALIFSYNEQFF. The CDR3 bases are TGTGCCAGCACCAAACTAGCGGGAGCTTTGATATTCTCCTACAATGAGCAGTTCTTC.